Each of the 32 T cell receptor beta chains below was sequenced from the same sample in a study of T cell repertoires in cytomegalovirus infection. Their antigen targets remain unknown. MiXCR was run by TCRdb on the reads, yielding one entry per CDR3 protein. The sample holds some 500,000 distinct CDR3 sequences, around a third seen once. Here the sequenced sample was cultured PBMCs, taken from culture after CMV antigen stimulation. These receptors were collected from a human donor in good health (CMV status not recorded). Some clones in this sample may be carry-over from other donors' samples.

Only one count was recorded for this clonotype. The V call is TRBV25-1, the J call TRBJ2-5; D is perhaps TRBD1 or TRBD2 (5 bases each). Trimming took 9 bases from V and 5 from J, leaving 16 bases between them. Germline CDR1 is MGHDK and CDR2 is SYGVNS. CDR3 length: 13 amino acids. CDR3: CASAKGRVETQYF. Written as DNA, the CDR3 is TGTGCCAGTGCTAAGGGGCGGGTGGAGACCCAGTACTTC.

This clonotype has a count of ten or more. The CDR3 is CASTSGQLKGLAGGNEQFF. CDR3 nucleotide sequence: TGTGCCAGCACCTCGGGACAGCTCAAGGGACTAGCGGGAGGAAATGAGCAGTTCTTC. The V call is TRBV7-2, the J call TRBJ2-1; 15 bases match TRBD2. The CDR3 is made up of 19 amino acids. The germline gives CDR1 SGHTA, CDR2 FQGNSA. The V and J ends lost 7 bases and 7 bases, in that order; junction bases with no gene match: 17.

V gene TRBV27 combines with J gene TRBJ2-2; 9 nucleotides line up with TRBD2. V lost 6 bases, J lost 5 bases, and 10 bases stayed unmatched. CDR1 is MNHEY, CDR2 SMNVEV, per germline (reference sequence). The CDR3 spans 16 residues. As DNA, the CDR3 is TGTGCCAGCAGCCTAAATAGCGGGGGATTTACCGGGGAGCTGTTTTTT. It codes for CASSLNSGGFTGELFF.

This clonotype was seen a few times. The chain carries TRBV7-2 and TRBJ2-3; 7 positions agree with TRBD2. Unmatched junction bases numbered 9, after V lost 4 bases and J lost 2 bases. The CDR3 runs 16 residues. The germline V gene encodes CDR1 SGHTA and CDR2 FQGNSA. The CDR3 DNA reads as TGTGCCAGCAGCTATCGGGGAGGGGATATCACAGATACGCAGTATTTT. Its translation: CASSYRGGDITDTQYF.

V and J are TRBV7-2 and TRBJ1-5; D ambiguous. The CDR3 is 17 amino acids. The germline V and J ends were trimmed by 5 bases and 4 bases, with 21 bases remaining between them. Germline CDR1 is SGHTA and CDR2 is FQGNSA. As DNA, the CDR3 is TGTGCCAGCAGCCCAACTCACACTGGTACGGTTAATCAGCCCCAGCATTTT. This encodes CASSPTHTGTVNQPQHF.

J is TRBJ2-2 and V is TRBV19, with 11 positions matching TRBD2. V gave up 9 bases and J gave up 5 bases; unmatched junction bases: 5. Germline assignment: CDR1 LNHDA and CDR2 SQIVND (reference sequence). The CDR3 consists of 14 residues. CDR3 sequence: CASGTSGRTGELFF. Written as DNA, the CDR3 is TGTGCCAGCGGAACTAGCGGGAGAACCGGGGAGCTGTTTTTT.

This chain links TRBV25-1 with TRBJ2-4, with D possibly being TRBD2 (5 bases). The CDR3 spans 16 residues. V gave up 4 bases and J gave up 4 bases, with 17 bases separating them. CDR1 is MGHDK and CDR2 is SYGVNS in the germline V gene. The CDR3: CASSVLREGSKNIQYF. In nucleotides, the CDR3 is TGTGCCAGCAGTGTCTTAAGAGAGGGATCAAAAAACATTCAGTACTTC.

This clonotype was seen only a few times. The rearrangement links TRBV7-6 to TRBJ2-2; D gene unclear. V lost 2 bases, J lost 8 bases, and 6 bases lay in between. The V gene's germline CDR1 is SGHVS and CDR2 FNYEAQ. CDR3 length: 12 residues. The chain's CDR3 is CASSLMDGELFF. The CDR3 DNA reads TGTGCCAGCAGCTTAATGGATGGGGAGCTGTTTTTT.

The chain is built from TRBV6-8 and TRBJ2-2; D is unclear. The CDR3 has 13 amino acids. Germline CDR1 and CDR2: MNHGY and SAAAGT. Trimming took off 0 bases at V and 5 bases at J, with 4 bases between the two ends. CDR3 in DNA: TGTGCCAGCAGTTACTCGCAAACCGGGGAGCTGTTTTTT. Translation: CASSYSQTGELFF.

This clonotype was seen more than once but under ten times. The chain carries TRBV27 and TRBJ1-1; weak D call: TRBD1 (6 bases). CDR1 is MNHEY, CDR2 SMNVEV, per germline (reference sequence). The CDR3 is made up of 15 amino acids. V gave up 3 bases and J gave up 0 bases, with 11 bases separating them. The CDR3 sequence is CASSFIGGMNTEAFF. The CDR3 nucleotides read TGTGCCAGCAGTTTTATTGGGGGCATGAACACTGAAGCTTTCTTT.

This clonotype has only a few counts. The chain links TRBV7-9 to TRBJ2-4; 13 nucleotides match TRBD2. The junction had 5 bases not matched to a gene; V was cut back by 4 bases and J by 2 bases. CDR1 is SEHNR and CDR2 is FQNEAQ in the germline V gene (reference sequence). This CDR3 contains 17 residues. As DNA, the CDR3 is TGTGCCAGCAGCTGGACTAGCGGGAGTACGACCAAAAACATTCAGTACTTC. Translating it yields CASSWTSGSTTKNIQYF.

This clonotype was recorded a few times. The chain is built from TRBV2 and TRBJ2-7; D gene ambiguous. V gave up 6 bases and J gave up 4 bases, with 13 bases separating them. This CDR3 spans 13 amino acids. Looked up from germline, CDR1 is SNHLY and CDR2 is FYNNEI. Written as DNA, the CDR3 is TGTGCCAGCAGACAGAATACCGTATACGAGCAGTACTTC. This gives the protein CASRQNTVYEQYF.

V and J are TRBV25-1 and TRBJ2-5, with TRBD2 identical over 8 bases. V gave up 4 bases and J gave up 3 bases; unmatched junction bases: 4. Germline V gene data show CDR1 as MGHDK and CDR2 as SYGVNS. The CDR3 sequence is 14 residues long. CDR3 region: CASSVGGAKETQYF. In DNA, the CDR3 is TGTGCCAGCAGTGTCGGGGGGGCCAAAGAGACCCAGTACTTC.

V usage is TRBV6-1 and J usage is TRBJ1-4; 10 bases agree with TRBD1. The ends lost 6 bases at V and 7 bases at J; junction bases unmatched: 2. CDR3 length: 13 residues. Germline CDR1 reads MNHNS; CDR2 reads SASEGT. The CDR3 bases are TGTGCCAGCAGGACAGGGGGCTTTGAAAAACTGTTTTTT. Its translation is CASRTGGFEKLFF.

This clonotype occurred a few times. CDR3 protein: CASSHGWDRGGYTF. The CDR3 nucleotides are TGTGCCAGCAGCCACGGATGGGACAGGGGTGGCTACACCTTC. The chain joins TRBV7-2 to TRBJ1-2; 10 nucleotides align to TRBD1. From germline, CDR1 is SGHTA and CDR2 FQGNSA. V shed 5 bases, J shed 7 bases, and the junction held 7 bases outside the gene matches. The CDR3 loop spans 14 amino acids.

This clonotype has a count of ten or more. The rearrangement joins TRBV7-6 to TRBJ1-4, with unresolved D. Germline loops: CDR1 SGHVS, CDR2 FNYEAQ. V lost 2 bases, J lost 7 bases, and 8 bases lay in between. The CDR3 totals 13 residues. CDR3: CASSLYSLEKLFF. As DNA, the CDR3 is TGTGCCAGCAGCTTATATAGCCTTGAAAAACTGTTTTTT.

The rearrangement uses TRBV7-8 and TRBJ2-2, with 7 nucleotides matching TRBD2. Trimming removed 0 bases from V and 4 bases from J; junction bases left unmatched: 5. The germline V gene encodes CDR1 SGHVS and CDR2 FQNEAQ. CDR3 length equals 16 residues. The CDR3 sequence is CASSLAPGRVTGELFF. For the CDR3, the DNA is TGTGCCAGCAGCTTAGCACCGGGGAGGGTCACCGGGGAGCTGTTTTTT.

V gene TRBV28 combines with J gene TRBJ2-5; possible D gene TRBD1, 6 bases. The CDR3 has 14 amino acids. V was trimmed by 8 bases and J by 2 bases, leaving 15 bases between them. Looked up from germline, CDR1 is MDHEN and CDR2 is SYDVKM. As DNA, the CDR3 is TGTGCCAGCTCAGGCCGACAGGTACAAGAGACCCAGTACTTC. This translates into CASSGRQVQETQYF. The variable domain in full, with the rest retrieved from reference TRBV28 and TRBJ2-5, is DVKVTQSSRYLVKRTGEKVFLECVQDMDHENMFWYRQDPGLGLRLIYFSYDVKMKEKGDIPEGYSVSREKKERFSLILESASTNQTSMYLCASSGRQVQETQYFGPGTRLLVL.

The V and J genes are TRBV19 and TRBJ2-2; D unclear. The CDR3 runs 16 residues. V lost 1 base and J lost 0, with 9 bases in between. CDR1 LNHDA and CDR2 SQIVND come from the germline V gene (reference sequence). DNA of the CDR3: TGTGCCAGTAGTATAGTTGAAGCGCCGAACACCGGGGAGCTGTTTTTT. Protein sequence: CASSIVEAPNTGELFF.

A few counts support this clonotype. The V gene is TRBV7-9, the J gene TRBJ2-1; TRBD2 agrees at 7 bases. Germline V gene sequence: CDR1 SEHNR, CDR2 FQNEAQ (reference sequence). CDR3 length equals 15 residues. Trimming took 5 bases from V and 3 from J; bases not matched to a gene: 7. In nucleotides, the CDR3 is TGTGCCAGCAGCCCGGCGCTAGCGGTCTACAATGAGCAGTTCTTC. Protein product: CASSPALAVYNEQFF.

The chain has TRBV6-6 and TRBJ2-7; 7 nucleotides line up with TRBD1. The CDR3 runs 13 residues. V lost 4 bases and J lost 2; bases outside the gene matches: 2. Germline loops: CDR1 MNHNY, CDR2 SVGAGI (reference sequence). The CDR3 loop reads CASSWDSAYEQYV. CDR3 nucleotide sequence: TGTGCCAGCAGTTGGGACAGCGCCTACGAGCAGTACGTC.

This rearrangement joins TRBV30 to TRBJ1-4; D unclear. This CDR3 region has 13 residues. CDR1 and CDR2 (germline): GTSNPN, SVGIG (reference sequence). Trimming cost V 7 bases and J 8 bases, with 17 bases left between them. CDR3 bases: TGTGCCTCCAACACAGCCCTCCGGGAAAAACTGTTTTTT. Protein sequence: CASNTALREKLFF.

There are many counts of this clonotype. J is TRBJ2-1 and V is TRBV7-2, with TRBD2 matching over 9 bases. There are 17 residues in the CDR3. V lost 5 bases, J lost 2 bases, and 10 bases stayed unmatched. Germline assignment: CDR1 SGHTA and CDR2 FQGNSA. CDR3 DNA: TGTGCCAGCAGCGTAAACCCGACTAGCGGAGCCTACAATGAGCAGTTCTTC. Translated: CASSVNPTSGAYNEQFF.

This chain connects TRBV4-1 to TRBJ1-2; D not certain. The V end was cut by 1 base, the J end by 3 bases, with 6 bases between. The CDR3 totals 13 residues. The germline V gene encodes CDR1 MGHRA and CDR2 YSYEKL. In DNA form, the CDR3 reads TGCGCCAGCAGCCAAGCTCTTCACTATGGCTACACCTTC. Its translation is CASSQALHYGYTF.

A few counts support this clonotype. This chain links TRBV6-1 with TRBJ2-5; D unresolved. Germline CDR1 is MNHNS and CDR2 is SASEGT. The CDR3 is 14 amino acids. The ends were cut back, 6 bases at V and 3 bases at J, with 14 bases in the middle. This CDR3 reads CASSSADSKETQYF. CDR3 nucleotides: TGTGCCAGCAGCTCGGCCGACTCTAAAGAGACCCAGTACTTC.

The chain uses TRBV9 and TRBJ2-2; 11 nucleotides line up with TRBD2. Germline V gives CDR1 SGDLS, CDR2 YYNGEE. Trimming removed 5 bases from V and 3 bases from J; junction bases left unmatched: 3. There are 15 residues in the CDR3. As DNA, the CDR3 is TGTGCCAGCAGGGGGACTAGCGGATACACCGGGGAGCTGTTTTTT. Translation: CASRGTSGYTGELFF.

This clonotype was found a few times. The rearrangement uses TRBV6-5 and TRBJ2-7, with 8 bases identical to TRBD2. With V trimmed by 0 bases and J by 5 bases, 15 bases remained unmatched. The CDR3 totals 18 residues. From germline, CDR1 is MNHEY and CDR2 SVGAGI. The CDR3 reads CASSYSPSIRLAQNEQYV. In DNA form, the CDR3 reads TGTGCCAGCAGTTACTCCCCCTCTATACGACTAGCGCAGAACGAGCAGTACGTC.

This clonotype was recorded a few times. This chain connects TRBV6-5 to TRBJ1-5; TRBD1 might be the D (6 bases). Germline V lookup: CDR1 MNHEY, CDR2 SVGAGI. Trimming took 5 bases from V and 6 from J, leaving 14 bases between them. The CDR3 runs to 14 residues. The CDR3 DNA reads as TGTGCCAGCAGTACACAGGGAGGCAGTCAGCCCCAGCATTTT. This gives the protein CASSTQGGSQPQHF.

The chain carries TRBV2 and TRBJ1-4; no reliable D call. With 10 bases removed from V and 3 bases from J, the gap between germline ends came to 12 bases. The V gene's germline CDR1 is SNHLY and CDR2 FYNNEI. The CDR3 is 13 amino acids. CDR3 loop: CATNMYANEKLFF. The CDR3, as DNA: TGTGCCACCAATATGTACGCTAATGAAAAACTGTTTTTT.

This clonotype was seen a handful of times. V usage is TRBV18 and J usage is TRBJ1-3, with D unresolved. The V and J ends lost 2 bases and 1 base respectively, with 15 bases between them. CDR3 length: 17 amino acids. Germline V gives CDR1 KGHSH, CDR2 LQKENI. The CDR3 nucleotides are TGTGCCAGCTCACCATTGAGTTCCGAAACTTCTGGAAACACCATATATTTT. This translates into CASSPLSSETSGNTIYF.

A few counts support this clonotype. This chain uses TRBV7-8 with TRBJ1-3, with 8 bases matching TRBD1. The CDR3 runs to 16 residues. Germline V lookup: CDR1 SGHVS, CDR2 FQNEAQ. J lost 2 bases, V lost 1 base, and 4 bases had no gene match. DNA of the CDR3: TGTGCCAGCAGCTTAGGGGGACAGGTGACTGGAAACACCATATATTTT. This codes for CASSLGGQVTGNTIYF.

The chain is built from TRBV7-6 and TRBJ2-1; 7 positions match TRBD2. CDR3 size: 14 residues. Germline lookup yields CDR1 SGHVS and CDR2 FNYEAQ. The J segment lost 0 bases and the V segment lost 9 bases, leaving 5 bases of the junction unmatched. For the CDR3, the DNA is TGTGCCAGTAAGCGGGACTACTCCTACAATGAGCAGTTCTTC. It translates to CASKRDYSYNEQFF. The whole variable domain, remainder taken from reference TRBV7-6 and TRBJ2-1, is GAGVSQSPRYKVTKRGQDVALRCDPISGHVSLYWYRQALGQGPEFLTYFNYEAQQDKSGLPNDRFSAERPEGSISTLTIQRTEQRDSAMYRCASKRDYSYNEQFFGPGTRLTVL.